Each of the 23 T cell receptor beta chains below was sequenced from the same sample in a study of T cells in Graves' hyperthyroidism and ophthalmopathy. RNA transcripts yielded amplified TCR beta CDR3 regions. First-round RT-PCR with HTBI primers amplified the TCR CDR3 region. TCRdb reprocessed the multiplex PCR reads via MiXCR and lists one record per CDR3 protein. The data hold a few hundred thousand distinct CDR3 sequences, with around a fifth observed a single time. Sequencing input: blood. The receptors were gathered from a man aged 45-60 years with Graves' ophthalmopathy.

This clonotype was counted ten times or more. This sequence joins TRBV3-1 and TRBJ2-7; D is uncertain. The V end lost 6 bases, the J end lost 3 bases, and 6 bases lay between the germline ends. The CDR3 extends over 11 amino acids. Germline V gives CDR1 LGHDT, CDR2 YNNKEL (reference sequence). The CDR3 region is CASSYRYEQYF. CDR3 coding DNA: TGTGCCAGCAGTTACCGCTACGAGCAGTACTTC.

This clonotype was seen a handful of times. The V and J genes are TRBV25-1 and TRBJ1-2; maybe TRBD1 (5 bases). Germline-derived CDR1 and CDR2 are MGHDK and SYGVNS. The V gene lost 4 bases and the J gene lost 4 bases, with 13 bases spanning the gap. The CDR3 length is 14 residues. CDR3 DNA: TGTGCCAGCAGTGGACTATGGACACTCTATGGCTACACCTTC. It codes for CASSGLWTLYGYTF.

This clonotype was counted only a few times. The chain is built from TRBV6-1 and TRBJ2-5; TRBD2 might be the D (6 bases). Germline V lookup: CDR1 MNHNS, CDR2 SASEGT. V was shortened by 7 bases and J by 0 bases, with 12 bases between the two germline ends. The CDR3 extends over 14 amino acids. The CDR3 loop is CASISSGYQETQYF. The CDR3 DNA follows: TGTGCCAGCATATCAAGCGGGTACCAAGAGACCCAGTACTTC.

This clonotype came up a few times. The rearrangement joins TRBV9 to TRBJ2-4; perhaps TRBD2 as D (5 bases). Germline lookup yields CDR1 SGDLS and CDR2 YYNGEE. V was trimmed by 4 bases and J by 8 bases, leaving 22 bases between them. CDR3 length: 16 amino acids. The CDR3 DNA is TGTGCCAGCAGCTCCAACCCCGGGGTCTCCTTGGACATTCAGTACTTC. This sequence encodes CASSSNPGVSLDIQYF.

In this sample, this clonotype turned up many times. CDR3 region: CASSQFGGVEVNTEAFF. DNA of the CDR3: TGTGCCAGCAGCCAATTTGGGGGCGTCGAAGTGAACACTGAAGCTTTCTTT. The rearrangement uses TRBV3-1 and TRBJ1-1, with D perhaps TRBD1 (6 bases). V dropped 2 bases and J dropped 0 bases, with 16 bases sitting between them. The CDR3 contains 17 residues. Germline lookup yields CDR1 LGHDT and CDR2 YNNKEL (reference sequence).

The chain links TRBV28 to TRBJ2-5; 7 nucleotides line up with TRBD1. The germline V gene has CDR1 MDHEN and CDR2 SYDVKM. With 2 bases clipped from V and 1 base from J, the junction kept 4 bases outside the gene matches. This CDR3 region has 15 residues. CDR3 residues: CASSLIQGSQETQYF. The CDR3 nucleotides are TGTGCCAGCAGTTTAATACAGGGGAGCCAAGAGACCCAGTACTTC. Drawing the rest from reference TRBV28 and TRBJ2-5, the complete variable domain is DVKVTQSSRYLVKRTGEKVFLECVQDMDHENMFWYRQDPGLGLRLIYFSYDVKMKEKGDIPEGYSVSREKKERFSLILESASTNQTSMYLCASSLIQGSQETQYFGPGTRLLVL.

The chain couples TRBV7-2 to TRBJ1-5; D is uncertain. Germline values: CDR1 SGHTA, CDR2 FQGNSA. CDR3 length: 17 amino acids. V lost 5 bases and J 4 bases, leaving 21 bases between the germline ends. CDR3 sequence: CASSLGSLRSANQPQHF. Written as DNA, the CDR3 is TGTGCCAGCAGCCTAGGGTCCTTAAGGTCGGCTAATCAGCCCCAGCATTTT.

The table lists this clonotype with a few counts. The rearrangement joins TRBV7-9 to TRBJ1-1, with a tentative D call TRBD1 (6 bases). Trimming left V 2 bases short and J 5 bases short, with 18 bases between. Per germline, CDR1 SEHNR and CDR2 FQNEAQ (reference sequence). The CDR3 length is 16 residues. The CDR3 DNA follows: TGTGCCAGCAGCTTACCCCCCGCTGCAGGGGTAACTGAAGCTTTCTTT. Translating gives CASSLPPAAGVTEAFF.

This clonotype came up a few times. The chain uses TRBV20-1 and TRBJ2-1, with 11 bases identical to TRBD2. The CDR3 has 15 amino acids. Germline values: CDR1 DFQATT, CDR2 SNEGSKA (reference sequence). The trim removed 6 bases at V and 1 base at J, leaving 5 bases unmatched. CDR3: CSATTSGGSYNEQFF. In DNA, the CDR3 is TGCAGTGCAACCACTAGCGGGGGTTCCTACAATGAGCAGTTCTTC.

The CDR3 loop is CASSYPSGELFF. The CDR3 nucleotides read TGTGCCAGCAGTTACCCCTCGGGGGAGCTGTTTTTT. The chain employs TRBV6-2 or TRBV6-3 and TRBJ2-2, with D unclear. V shed 2 bases and J shed 8 bases, with 6 bases lying between them. Looked up from germline, CDR1 is MNHEY and CDR2 is SVGEGT. CDR3 length equals 12 residues.

The chain employs TRBV7-2 and TRBJ2-2; D remains unclear. CDR3 length: 14 amino acids. V was pared by 6 bases and J by 3 bases, with 11 bases between. Germline values: CDR1 SGHTA, CDR2 FQGNSA. CDR3 sequence (DNA): TGTGCCAGCAGAATCCAGCCGGACACCGGGGAGCTGTTTTTT. Encoded protein: CASRIQPDTGELFF.

As regards this clonotype: Possible read error: a much larger clone is one base away. This rearrangement joins TRBV7-9 to TRBJ2-1, with D unresolved. V lost 4 bases, J lost 12 bases, and 13 bases lay in between. This CDR3 has 12 residues. The germline CDR1 and CDR2 sequences are SEHNR and FQNEAQ (reference sequence). The DNA of the CDR3 is TGTGCCAGCAGCTCCCGTTCCGATGGGCAGTTCTTC. Encoded protein: CASSSRSDGQFF.

This clonotype was picked up a small number of times. The rearrangement links TRBV6-2 or TRBV6-3 to TRBJ2-1; 7 positions agree with TRBD1. Germline V gives CDR1 MNHEY, CDR2 SVGEGT. The CDR3 sequence is 15 residues long. J gave up 4 bases and V 2 bases, and 5 bases lay outside the gene matches. CDR3 region: CASSYRPTGYNEQFF. The CDR3 coding sequence is TGTGCCAGCAGTTACAGACCGACAGGGTACAATGAGCAGTTCTTC.

This clonotype was detected ten times or more. The chain has TRBV5-1 and TRBJ2-3; D may be TRBD2 (5 bases). The CDR3 runs 17 residues. Trimming shortened V by 2 bases and J by 0 bases, and 16 bases separated the two germline ends. Germline V lookup: CDR1 SGHRS, CDR2 YFSETQ. The CDR3 region has the DNA TGCGCCAGCAGCTTCCTCTCGGGGTCCGGTAGCACAGATACGCAGTATTTT. Protein product: CASSFLSGSGSTDTQYF.

This clonotype occurred a few times. The chain couples TRBV15 to TRBJ1-1; TRBD1 might be the D (5 bases). In germline, CDR1 is LNHNV, CDR2 YYDKDF (reference sequence). Trimming took off 4 bases at V and 3 bases at J, with 15 bases between the two ends. The CDR3 has 15 amino acids. CDR3 bases: TGTGCCACCAGCAACCCCGGGGACGGTTACACTGAAGCTTTCTTT. This sequence encodes CATSNPGDGYTEAFF.

This clonotype has at least ten counts. The chain employs TRBV14 and TRBJ2-1; TRBD2 aligns across 7 bases. Unmatched junction bases numbered 10, after V lost 4 bases and J lost 4 bases. Germline V lookup: CDR1 SGHDN, CDR2 FVKESK. This CDR3 has 16 residues. DNA for the CDR3: TGTGCCAGCAGCCCCACCTTGGGAGGGGTATACAATGAGCAGTTCTTC. It encodes CASSPTLGGVYNEQFF.

The rearrangement uses TRBV20-1 and TRBJ2-7; 8 bases are shared with TRBD2. The ends lost 5 bases at V and 7 bases at J; junction bases unmatched: 16. Looked up from germline, CDR1 is DFQATT and CDR2 is SNEGSKA (reference sequence). The CDR3 covers 15 residues. CDR3 protein: CSAHPTGGPIVEQYF. The CDR3 DNA follows: TGCAGTGCTCATCCCACGGGAGGGCCTATAGTTGAGCAGTACTTC.

The J gene is TRBJ2-3, the V gene TRBV30; 9 bases line up with TRBD1. The CDR3 runs 16 residues. Germline CDR1 is GTSNPN and CDR2 is SVGIG (reference sequence). The V segment lost 4 bases and the J segment 4 bases; nucleotides outside the gene matches: 12. The CDR3 DNA reads TGTGCCTGGACCTCCGGACAGGGGATGATCGCAGATACGCAGTATTTT. Translating it yields CAWTSGQGMIADTQYF. The full variable domain, rest sourced from reference TRBV30 and TRBJ2-3, is SQTIHQWPATLVQPVGSPLSLECTVEGTSNPNLYWYRQAAGRGLQLLFYSVGIGQISSEVPQNLSASRPQDRQFILSSKKLLLSDSGFYLCAWTSGQGMIADTQYFGPGTRLTVL.

The chain joins TRBV10-1 to TRBJ2-1; 10 positions agree with TRBD2. V was clipped by 3 bases and J by 5 bases; unmatched bases: 4. This CDR3 is 15 amino acids long. The germline V gene encodes CDR1 WNHNN and CDR2 SYGVQD (reference sequence). The CDR3 region has the DNA TGCGCCAGCAGTGATCTAGGACTAGCGGACAATGAGCAGTTCTTC. This gives the protein CASSDLGLADNEQFF.

This chain connects TRBV27 to TRBJ2-7; TRBD1 agrees at 8 bases. CDR1 is MNHEY, CDR2 SMNVEV, per germline (reference sequence). The junction had 8 bases not matched to a gene; V was cut back by 6 bases and J by 1 base. The CDR3 has 15 residues. The DNA for the CDR3 is TGTGCCAGCAGCCCCCGGACAGGGTTTTCCTACGAGCAGTACTTC. Translating it yields CASSPRTGFSYEQYF.

This clonotype has at least ten counts. This chain uses TRBV11-1 with TRBJ2-5; no clear D. The ends were cut back, 5 bases at V and 5 bases at J, with 12 bases in the middle. The CDR3 runs to 13 residues. Per the germline V gene, CDR1 is SGHAT and CDR2 is FQDESV (reference sequence). CDR3 region: CASSASRVETQYF. The DNA of the CDR3 is TGTGCCAGCAGCGCGTCTCGGGTGGAGACCCAGTACTTC.

The CDR3 reads CSAIWTGNYGYTF. The DNA of the CDR3 is TGCAGTGCTATCTGGACAGGGAACTATGGCTACACCTTC. The gene calls are TRBV20-1 and TRBJ1-2; 8 positions agree with TRBD1. Germline V gene data show CDR1 as DFQATT and CDR2 as SNEGSKA (reference sequence). V lost 4 bases, J lost 2 bases, and 3 bases stayed unmatched. The CDR3 has 13 residues.

This CDR3 reads CASSSTSGQILGGYTF. In nucleotides, the CDR3 is TGTGCCAGCAGCTCCACCTCGGGACAGATCTTGGGGGGCTACACCTTC. This sequence joins TRBV7-9 and TRBJ1-2; 7 bases are a match to TRBD1. Germline V CDR1 and CDR2: SEHNR, FQNEAQ (reference sequence). Trimming took 4 bases from V and 8 from J; bases not matched to a gene: 16. The CDR3 has 16 amino acids.